This T cell receptor (beta chain) was found in a study of shared clonotypes between healthy human individuals. Study-wide results and caveats: When naive CD4 clonotypes were compared across a handful of donors, about 4.9% were shared.

The protocol was immunoSEQ multiplex PCR, while the TCRdb copy is restricted to in-frame clones and leaves out a portion. The data hold about 2.2 million clones, with 90% to 95% observed a single time. Only CD45RO-negative cells positively selected for CCR7 counted as naive CD8 cells, so terminally differentiated effector memory CD45RA+ cells were excluded. Adult Caucasians living in Nashville, Tennessee made up all of the donors. The CDR3 totals 16 residues. Germline V lookup: CDR1 SGHTA, CDR2 FQGNSA. V was clipped by 5 bases and J by 3 bases; unmatched bases: 11. Concerning this clone: Its target is unknown.

The sequenced material came from naive CD8+ T cells from PBMCs. This TCR was recovered from a man aged 18 to 30 in good health. Some clones in this sample may be carry-over from other donors' samples. This chain uses TRBV7-2 with TRBJ2-7, with 9 bases that match TRBD2. As DNA, the CDR3 is TGTGCCAGCAGCGTAGGGGTAGGGACTAGCCACTACGAGCAGTACTTC. Translation: CASSVGVGTSHYEQYF.